This entry lists 5 T cell receptor beta chains sequenced from one sample in a study of cytomegalovirus exposure and HLA in healthy donors. Primers: 60 Vbeta forward and 13 Jbeta reverse. Libraries were prepared by immunoSEQ multiplex PCR; TCRdb keeps only in-frame clonotypes and omits some of them. This sample has some 120,000 clones; around 77% occur once, and the top ten carry approximately 5%. The material sequenced was PBMCs. The origin of the receptors is a man aged 25-40 years in good health and CMV-seronegative.

The V and J genes are TRBV7-2 and TRBJ1-1; TRBD1 agrees at 8 bases. CDR1 is SGHTA, CDR2 FQGNSA, per germline. V gave up 5 bases and J gave up 5 bases; unmatched junction bases: 10. This CDR3 spans 15 amino acids. The CDR3 DNA is TGTGCCAGCAGCCACGGGTGGACAGGGAGAACTGAAGCTTTCTTT. Its translation: CASSHGWTGRTEAFF.

This clone has only a few counts. The conserved final phenylalanine or tryptophan is absent from the CDR3, which likely points to a read error. No DNA is shown, since the ends of the CDR3 on it are uncertain; the CDR3 is the one TCRdb lists. The chain uses TRBV12-2 and TRBJ1-4; the table's D gene call, TRBD1, was not cross checked with the DNA. TRBV12-2 is noted as a pseudogene. The CDR3 numbers 11 amino acids, ends counted. The CDR3 protein is CASRCWDTAAG.

The chain carries TRBV5-1 and TRBJ2-5, with D perhaps matching TRBD1 (5 bases). Germline CDR1 SGHRS, CDR2 YFSETQ. V was trimmed by 1 base and J by 4 bases, leaving 8 bases between them. This CDR3 is built from 13 residues. In nucleotides, the CDR3 is TGCGCCAGCAGCTTGACAGGTGCAGAGACCCAGTACTTC. Its protein is CASSLTGAETQYF.

The CDR3 DNA reads as TGCGCCAGCAGCTTCTCGACTAGCGGGGGAACGTTTAGCTACGAGCAGTACTTC. Translated, it gives CASSFSTSGGTFSYEQYF. This chain connects TRBV5-1 to TRBJ2-7; 12 positions agree with TRBD2. The V segment lost 2 bases and the J segment 3 bases; nucleotides outside the gene matches: 12. Germline V gives CDR1 SGHRS, CDR2 YFSETQ. This CDR3 is built from 18 residues.

J is TRBJ2-7 and V is TRBV18; TRBD1 matches 9 bases. Trimming at V came to 3 bases and at J to 2 bases, leaving 2 bases not matched to a gene. Germline V gene sequence: CDR1 KGHSH, CDR2 LQKENI. The CDR3 length is 14 residues. CDR3 in DNA: TGTGCCAGCTCACCCGGGACAGGGCCCTACGAGCAGTACTTC. Protein: CASSPGTGPYEQYF.